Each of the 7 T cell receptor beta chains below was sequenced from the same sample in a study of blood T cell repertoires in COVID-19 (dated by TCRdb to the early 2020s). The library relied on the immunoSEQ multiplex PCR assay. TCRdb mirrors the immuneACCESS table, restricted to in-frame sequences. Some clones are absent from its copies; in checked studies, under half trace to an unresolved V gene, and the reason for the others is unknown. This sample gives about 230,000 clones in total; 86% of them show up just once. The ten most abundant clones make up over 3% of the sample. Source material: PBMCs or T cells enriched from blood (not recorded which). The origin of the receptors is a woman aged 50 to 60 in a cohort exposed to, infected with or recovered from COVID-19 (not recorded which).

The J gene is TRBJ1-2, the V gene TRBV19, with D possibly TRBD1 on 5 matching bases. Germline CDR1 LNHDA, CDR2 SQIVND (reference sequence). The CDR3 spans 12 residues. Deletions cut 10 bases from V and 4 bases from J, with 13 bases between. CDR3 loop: CATVGLGYGYTF. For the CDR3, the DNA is TGTGCCACGGTGGGGCTGGGCTATGGCTACACCTTC.

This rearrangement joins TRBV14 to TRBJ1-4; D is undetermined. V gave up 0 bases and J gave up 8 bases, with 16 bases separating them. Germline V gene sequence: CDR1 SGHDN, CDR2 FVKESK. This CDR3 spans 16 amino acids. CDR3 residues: CASSQDPRGSEEKLFF. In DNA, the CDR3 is TGTGCCAGCAGCCAAGATCCTCGGGGTTCGGAGGAAAAACTGTTTTTT. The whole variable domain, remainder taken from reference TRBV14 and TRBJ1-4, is EAGVTQFPSHSVIEKGQTVTLRCDPISGHDNLYWYRRVMGKEIKFLLHFVKESKQDESGMPNNRFLAERTGGTYSTLKVQPAELEDSGVYFCASSQDPRGSEEKLFFGSGTQLSVL.

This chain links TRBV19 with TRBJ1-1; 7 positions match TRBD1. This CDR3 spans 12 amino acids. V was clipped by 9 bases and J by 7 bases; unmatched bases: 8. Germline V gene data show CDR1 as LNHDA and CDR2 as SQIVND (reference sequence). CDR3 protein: CASQGTALEAFF. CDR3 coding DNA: TGTGCCAGCCAAGGGACAGCTCTTGAAGCTTTCTTT.

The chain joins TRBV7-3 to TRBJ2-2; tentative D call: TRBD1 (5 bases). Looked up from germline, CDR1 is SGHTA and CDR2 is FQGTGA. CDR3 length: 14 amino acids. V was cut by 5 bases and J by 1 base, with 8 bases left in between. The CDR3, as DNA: TGTGCCAGCAGCCAAGGACAGAACACCGGGGAGCTGTTTTTT. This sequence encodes CASSQGQNTGELFF.

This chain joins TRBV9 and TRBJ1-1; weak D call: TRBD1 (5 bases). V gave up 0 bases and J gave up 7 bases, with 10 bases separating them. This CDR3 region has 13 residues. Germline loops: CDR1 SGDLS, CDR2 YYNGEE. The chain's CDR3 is CASSVEGRGEAFF. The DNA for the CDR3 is TGTGCCAGCAGCGTAGAGGGGAGGGGTGAAGCTTTCTTT. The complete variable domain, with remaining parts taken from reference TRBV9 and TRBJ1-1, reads DSGVTQTPKHLITATGQRVTLRCSPRSGDLSVYWYQQSLDQGLQFLIQYYNGEERAKGNILERFSAQQFPDLHSELNLSSLELGDSALYFCASSVEGRGEAFFGQGTRLTVV.

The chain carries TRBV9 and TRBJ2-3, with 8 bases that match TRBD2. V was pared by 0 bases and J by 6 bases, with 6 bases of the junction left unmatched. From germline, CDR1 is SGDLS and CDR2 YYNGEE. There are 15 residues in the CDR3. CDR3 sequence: CASSVEAGVRDTQYF. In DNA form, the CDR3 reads TGTGCCAGCAGCGTAGAAGCGGGGGTCAGGGATACGCAGTATTTT.

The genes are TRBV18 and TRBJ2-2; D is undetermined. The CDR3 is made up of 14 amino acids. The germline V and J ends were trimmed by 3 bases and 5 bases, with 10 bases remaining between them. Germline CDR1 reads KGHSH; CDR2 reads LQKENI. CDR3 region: CASSPIVNTGELFF. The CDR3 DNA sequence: TGTGCCAGCTCACCTATAGTTAATACCGGGGAGCTGTTTTTT.